The 9 T cell receptor beta chains below all came from one sample that was sequenced in a study of spatial heterogeneity in lung cancer. From the 5' RACE reads, TCRdb called clonotypes with MiXCR, one entry per CDR3 protein. The top ten hold roughly two fifths of the sample, which has around 41,000 distinct CDR3 sequences, around 6.5% seen once. Time point: sample taken at primary tumor resection. From tumor, nontumor lung or frozen PBMC, whole RNA was taken unsorted for sequencing. The material sequenced was PBMCs, taken at surgery. Source of these receptors: a female donor with early-stage non-small cell lung cancer.

Ten or more counts support this clonotype. This chain links TRBV12-3 or TRBV12-4 with TRBJ2-2, with D possibly being TRBD1 (5 bases). V lost 7 bases and J lost 0, with 12 bases in between. The CDR3 has 15 amino acids. The CDR3 spells CASTAGSPNTGELFF. The CDR3 DNA sequence: TGTGCCAGCACCGCAGGGTCCCCGAACACCGGGGAGCTGTTTTTT.

This clonotype occurred many times. V usage is TRBV12-3 or TRBV12-4 and J usage is TRBJ2-1, with TRBD2 as a possible D gene (7 bases). The CDR3 contains 16 residues. V lost 8 bases and J 0 bases, leaving 17 bases between the germline ends. DNA of the CDR3: TGTGCCAGCCAGAAAGGGGGGGAGAGCTCCTACAATGAGCAGTTCTTC. Translating it yields CASQKGGESSYNEQFF.

V usage is TRBV29-1 and J usage is TRBJ2-3; 8 bases line up with TRBD2. This CDR3 has 13 residues. V lost 5 bases and J lost 3; bases outside the gene matches: 4. Germline V gives CDR1 SQVTM, CDR2 ANQGSEA. The CDR3 DNA reads TGCAGCGTTTGGGGACTAGTGACAGATACGCAGTATTTT. Translated, it gives CSVWGLVTDTQYF.

The sample holds a few counts of this clonotype. V gene TRBV7-2 combines with J gene TRBJ1-4; D uncertain. V was pared by 4 bases and J by 10 bases, with 13 bases between. Germline V gene sequence: CDR1 SGHTA, CDR2 FQGNSA. CDR3 length: 13 residues. CDR3 in DNA: TGTGCCAGCAGCTCCTCCCTGGCAGGAAAACTGTTTTTT. Amino acids: CASSSSLAGKLFF.

This clonotype was seen more than once but under ten times. CDR3 bases: TGCAGTGCTGGAAGGGGGCTGAACACTGAAGCTTTCTTT. Protein: CSAGRGLNTEAFF. This chain links TRBV20-1 with TRBJ1-1; TRBD1 aligns across 7 bases. Germline V gene lookup returns CDR1 DFQATT and CDR2 SNEGSKA (reference sequence). There are 13 residues in the CDR3. The V gene end was trimmed by 5 bases and the J gene end by 0 bases; junction bases not matched to a gene: 3.

This clonotype was counted ten times or more. The V and J genes are TRBV28 and TRBJ2-3, with D uncertain. Per the germline V gene, CDR1 is MDHEN and CDR2 is SYDVKM. V shed 10 bases and J shed 0 bases, with 11 bases lying between them. The CDR3 spans 13 residues. The DNA for the CDR3 is TGTGCCACCAGAATTTACAGCACAGATACGCAGTATTTT. This translates into CATRIYSTDTQYF.

This clonotype was detected many times. The chain couples TRBV13 to TRBJ2-5, with D possibly called TRBD1 or TRBD2 (5 bases each). Germline CDR1 and CDR2: PRHDT and FYEKMQ (reference sequence). Trimming removed 4 bases from V and 10 bases from J, with 19 bases in between. CDR3 length: 14 residues. The CDR3 reads CASSSSLSPRGQYF. The CDR3 bases are TGTGCCAGCAGCTCGAGCCTTTCCCCGAGGGGCCAGTACTTC.

This clonotype has at least ten counts. This chain connects TRBV7-7 to TRBJ2-5; D call uncertain. This CDR3 comprises 14 residues. V gave up 5 bases and J gave up 2 bases, with 12 bases separating them. Germline values: CDR1 SSHAT, CDR2 FNYEAQ (reference sequence). The CDR3 nucleotides are TGTGCCAGCAGCCCGGGTGCCCAACAAGAGACCCAGTACTTC. Its protein is CASSPGAQQETQYF.

The chain employs TRBV7-3 and TRBJ1-1; tentatively, D is TRBD1 (5 bases). CDR1 and CDR2 (germline): SGHTA, FQGTGA. The ends were cut back, 5 bases at V and 2 bases at J, with 18 bases in the middle. The length of the CDR3 is 16 residues. The CDR3 loop reads CASSLDITTANTEAFF. The CDR3 DNA sequence: TGTGCCAGCAGCCTAGACATTACGACAGCAAACACTGAAGCTTTCTTT.